This TCR beta chain was identified during a study of blood T cell repertoires in COVID-19. The germline V and J ends were trimmed by 0 bases and 7 bases, with 17 bases remaining between them. The CDR3 is 16 residues long. Germline CDR1 ENHRY, CDR2 SYGVKD. In the original processing: How many nucleated cells were present was estimated from reference gene primer amplification. Produced via immunoSEQ multiplex PCR; TCRdb's table is partial and in-frame only. The V and J calls and clone size come from that table; D and trimming were worked out from the DNA. The table includes about 97,000 clones, about nine tenths detected once.

The chain links TRBV10-3 to TRBJ2-3; perhaps TRBD2 as D (5 bases). Sequenced material: peripheral blood. This receptor was identified in a man in his sixties with acute or convalescent COVID-19. This CDR3 reads CAISESSMTIAYTQYF. The CDR3 nucleotides read TGTGCCATCAGTGAGTCGTCGATGACCATAGCGTATACGCAGTATTTT.